The 20 T cell receptor beta chains presented below share a single source sample, sequenced in a study of Ad26.COV2.S vaccination and SARS-CoV-2 variants. The data were produced by immunoSEQ multiplex PCR, yet TCRdb's version contains in-frame clones alone and is incomplete. This sample has more than 250,000 clones; around 87% occur once, and the top ten carry under 4%. Treatment here: 19 received Ad26.COV2.S at low or high dose, single or two shots; 5 received placebo; per-sample allocation not given. The study sampled participants on day 63 after the first vaccine or placebo injection. The source was peripheral blood, collected in a trial of Ad26.COV2.S vaccine versus placebo. These receptors all come from a person between 18 and 60 years old who received the Ad26.COV2.S COVID-19 vaccine or a placebo.

This rearrangement joins TRBV7-2 to TRBJ2-3; 9 positions match TRBD2. This CDR3 contains 16 residues. J was trimmed by 5 bases and V by 4 bases; bases with no gene match: 10. Looked up from germline, CDR1 is SGHTA and CDR2 is FQGNSA. The CDR3 is CASSSTGGGAGDTQYF. The CDR3 coding sequence is TGTGCCAGCAGCTCGACTGGCGGGGGGGCAGGAGATACGCAGTATTTT.

V gene TRBV5-6 combines with J gene TRBJ1-1; D gene ambiguous. Germline CDR1 is SGHDT and CDR2 is YYEEEE. Trimming left V 4 bases short and J 1 base short, with 11 bases between. This CDR3 spans 14 amino acids. CDR3 amino acids: CASSNWWGNTEAFF. CDR3 coding DNA: TGTGCCAGCAGCAATTGGTGGGGGAACACTGAAGCTTTCTTT.

The gene calls are TRBV6-6 and TRBJ1-3; D uncertain. The CDR3 runs to 10 residues. V lost 6 bases and J 4 bases, leaving 1 base between the germline ends. CDR1 is MNHNY and CDR2 is SVGAGI in the germline V gene (reference sequence). CDR3 region: CASSGNTIYF. CDR3 DNA: TGTGCCAGCAGCGGAAACACCATATATTTT.

Written as DNA, the CDR3 is TGTGCCAGTAGTCCGGGACTAGCGGGAGGAGGTACGCAGTATTTT. It translates to CASSPGLAGGGTQYF. This chain links TRBV19 with TRBJ2-3; 15 bases line up with TRBD2. V shed 5 bases and J 8 bases; nucleotides not matched to a gene: 5. Germline assignment: CDR1 LNHDA and CDR2 SQIVND (reference sequence). The CDR3 sequence is 15 residues long.

The genes are TRBV6-6 and TRBJ1-2; D gene ambiguous. Germline CDR1 and CDR2: MNHNY and SVGAGI (reference sequence). V lost 7 bases and J 3 bases, leaving 9 bases between the germline ends. The CDR3 is made up of 12 amino acids. CDR3 DNA sequence: TGTGCCAGCACCGACCGCTACTATGGCTACACCTTC. The encoded protein is CASTDRYYGYTF.

J is TRBJ2-2 and V is TRBV3-1 (or the pseudogene TRBV3-2); D is perhaps TRBD2 (7 bases). Germline V gene lookup returns CDR1 LGHDT and CDR2 YNNKEL (reference sequence). With 1 base removed from V and 4 bases from J, the gap between germline ends came to 10 bases. This CDR3 region has 15 residues. The CDR3 loop reads CASSQGGGATGELFF. CDR3 nucleotides: TGTGCCAGCAGCCAAGGTGGGGGGGCCACCGGGGAGCTGTTTTTT.

The rearrangement uses TRBV2 and TRBJ1-2; D uncertain. Germline CDR1 SNHLY, CDR2 FYNNEI. V lost 4 bases and J 7 bases, leaving 22 bases between the germline ends. This CDR3 spans 16 amino acids. The CDR3 sequence is CASSVLRAAQGGGYTF. CDR3 sequence (DNA): TGTGCCAGCAGTGTATTAAGGGCAGCCCAAGGTGGTGGCTACACCTTC.

V gene TRBV18 combines with J gene TRBJ1-3; tentative D call: TRBD1 (5 bases). Germline CDR1 reads KGHSH; CDR2 reads LQKENI. This CDR3 region has 14 residues. V was trimmed by 4 bases and J by 1 base, leaving 8 bases between them. The CDR3 nucleotides read TGTGCCAGCTCACTCAGGGAGTCTGGAAACACCATATATTTT. Translated: CASSLRESGNTIYF.

This clone was detected only once. J is TRBJ2-7 and V is TRBV11-3, with D perhaps being TRBD1 or TRBD2 (6 bases each). Germline lookup yields CDR1 SGHNT and CDR2 YENEEA. The CDR3 totals 14 residues. The V and J ends lost 5 bases and 6 bases respectively, with 17 bases between them. In nucleotides, the CDR3 is TGTGCCAGCAGCACAGGGTTAGCAGCGGGCGAGCAGTACTTC. This sequence encodes CASSTGLAAGEQYF.

The V and J genes are TRBV23-1 and TRBJ1-4; D unclear. TRBV23-1 is reported as an ORF; its role is uncertain. V lost 8 bases to trimming and J lost 4 bases, with 14 bases between them. The CDR3 consists of 14 residues. The CDR3: CASQLGRLNEKLFF. CDR3 DNA sequence: TGCGCCAGCCAGCTTGGACGGCTTAATGAAAAACTGTTTTTT.

V is TRBV2 and J is TRBJ2-3; D perhaps matches TRBD2 (6 bases). Between the trimmed V and J ends, which lost 7 bases and 0 bases, there was a span of 14 bases. CDR3 length: 15 residues. The germline V gene encodes CDR1 SNHLY and CDR2 FYNNEI. CDR3 residues: CASMPRGTSTDTQYF. The CDR3 nucleotides are TGTGCCAGCATGCCTCGAGGGACTAGCACAGATACGCAGTATTTT.

V gene TRBV7-3 combines with J gene TRBJ2-2; 9 bases map to TRBD1. CDR3 length equals 15 residues. Losses at the gene ends were 0 bases for V and 5 bases for J; bases not matched to a gene: 1. Germline-derived CDR1 and CDR2 are SGHTA and FQGTGA. CDR3 amino acids: CASSLTGQGTGELFF. The CDR3 DNA sequence: TGTGCCAGCAGCTTAACCGGACAGGGGACCGGGGAGCTGTTTTTT.

This clone showed up just a few times. This chain links TRBV6-5 with TRBJ1-5; weak D call: TRBD1 (6 bases). Germline assignment: CDR1 MNHEY and CDR2 SVGAGI. CDR3 length: 13 residues. V lost 7 bases to trimming and J lost 5 bases, with 12 bases between them. In nucleotides, the CDR3 is TGTGCCAGCAAAAGGACAGCCGATCAGCCCCAGCATTTT. As protein: CASKRTADQPQHF.

This rearrangement joins TRBV27 to TRBJ1-2; possible D gene TRBD1, 6 bases. This CDR3 region has 14 residues. V was cut by 3 bases and J by 7 bases, with 15 bases left in between. Germline CDR1 MNHEY, CDR2 SMNVEV (reference sequence). The CDR3 coding sequence is TGTGCCAGCAGTTTTGAGGGGGGGCTTGGTGGCTACACCTTC. Its translation is CASSFEGGLGGYTF.

The genes are TRBV2 and TRBJ1-3; D gene uncertain. V gave up 4 bases and J gave up 0 bases, with 7 bases separating them. CDR3 size: 14 residues. The V gene's germline CDR1 is SNHLY and CDR2 FYNNEI. CDR3 sequence reads: CASSAARSGNTIYF. In nucleotides, the CDR3 is TGTGCCAGCAGTGCGGCACGCTCTGGAAACACCATATATTTT.

The chain couples TRBV4-1 to TRBJ1-5; a weak D match, TRBD1 (5 bases). Germline V gene data show CDR1 as MGHRA and CDR2 as YSYEKL. Trimming shortened V by 0 bases and J by 3 bases, and 15 bases separated the two germline ends. This CDR3 spans 17 amino acids. The CDR3 protein is CASSQDHRKTINQPQHF. The DNA for the CDR3 is TGCGCCAGCAGCCAAGATCACAGGAAGACAATCAATCAGCCCCAGCATTTT.

The chain uses TRBV5-5 and TRBJ1-2; D is undetermined. Trimming took off 4 bases at V and 3 bases at J, with 16 bases between the two ends. Germline values: CDR1 SGHKS, CDR2 YYEKEE (reference sequence). The CDR3 covers 15 residues. The CDR3 nucleotides read TGTGCCAGCAGCGAACGACCGGGAGCCGACTATGGCTACACCTTC. This codes for CASSERPGADYGYTF.

This clone was seen just once. V gene TRBV2 combines with J gene TRBJ1-1, with D unclear. V lost 2 bases and J 5 bases, leaving 6 bases between the germline ends. This CDR3 has 12 amino acids. The V gene's germline CDR1 is SNHLY and CDR2 FYNNEI. The CDR3 is CASSETGTEAFF. In DNA form, the CDR3 reads TGTGCCAGCAGTGAAACGGGGACTGAAGCTTTCTTT.

This clone has a single count. CDR3: CASSLSGIRTEAFF. In DNA form, the CDR3 reads TGTGCCAGCAGTTTATCAGGGATAAGGACTGAAGCTTTCTTT. The chain combines TRBV28 with TRBJ1-1, with D maybe TRBD1 (5 bases). This CDR3 is 14 amino acids long. Germline V gene data show CDR1 as MDHEN and CDR2 as SYDVKM. Between the trimmed V and J ends, which lost 1 base and 5 bases, there was a span of 11 bases.

The gene calls are TRBV6-5 and TRBJ1-2; D unresolved. Germline CDR1 and CDR2: MNHEY and SVGAGI. This CDR3 spans 13 amino acids. V was clipped by 2 bases and J by 4 bases, with 8 bases between them. CDR3: CASSYDRIYGYTF. The CDR3 DNA sequence: TGTGCCAGCAGTTACGATAGAATCTATGGCTACACCTTC.